Following are 2 T cell receptor beta chains from one sample sequenced in a study of T-cell reconstitution after alpha-beta-depleted transplantation in children. Unique molecular identifiers were used to barcode this TCRbeta library. TCRdb independently ran MiXCR on the PCR reads; one entry per CDR3 protein. This repertoire shows around 370,000 distinct CDR3 sequences, 16% found once; its top ten account for just over 40%. Sequenced here: PBMCs, mostly from graft donor cells, sampled 360 days after TCRalphabeta/CD19-depleted stem cell transplant. The receptor set was obtained from a male patient aged 2 to 9 who had a stem cell transplant for acute lymphoblastic leukemia, so the T cells may come from the graft donor.

The chain uses TRBV11-2 and TRBJ2-4, with D possibly called TRBD1 or TRBD2 (6 bases each). Germline V CDR1 and CDR2: SGHAT, FQNNGV. The CDR3 has 17 amino acids. Between the trimmed V and J ends, which lost 2 bases and 1 base, there was a span of 15 bases. This CDR3 reads CASSLSLEGVAKNIQYF. In DNA form, the CDR3 reads TGTGCCAGCAGCTTAAGTCTGGAGGGGGTGGCCAAAAACATTCAGTACTTC.

This clonotype was detected a few times. Here the CDR3 DNA reads TGTGCCAGCAGCAAAGAGAGGACTACTGTCACCGGGGAGCTGTTTTTT. Translating gives CASSKERTTVTGELFF. The chain joins TRBV21-1 to TRBJ2-2; the table's D call TRBD2 went unverified against the DNA. TRBV21-1 is given as a pseudogene. CDR3 length equals 16 residues.